The clone carrying this T cell receptor beta chain came up a few times. Germline CDR1 MNHEY, CDR2 SMNVEV (reference sequence). The V end lost 3 bases, the J end lost 3 bases, and 15 bases lay between the germline ends. This CDR3 region has 15 residues. The data originate from a study of T-cell reconstitution after alpha-beta-depleted transplantation in children. Construction of the TCRbeta library involved unique molecular identifiers. Each CDR3 protein is one row after TCRdb ran MiXCR on the PCR reads. The sample has 550,000 to 600,000 distinct CDR3 sequences, 20% to 25% seen once. The receptor was isolated from a boy in the first two years of life who had a stem cell transplant for acute myeloid leukemia, so the T cells may come from the graft donor. This chain connects TRBV27 to TRBJ2-7; D may correspond to TRBD1 or TRBD2 (5 bases each). The material sequenced was PBMCs, mostly from graft donor cells, taken 360 days after TCRalphabeta/CD19-depleted stem cell transplant. The DNA of the CDR3 is TGTGCCAGCAGTTTGTCCGGGACGCCGATCTACGAGCAGTACTTC. Protein sequence: CASSLSGTPIYEQYF.